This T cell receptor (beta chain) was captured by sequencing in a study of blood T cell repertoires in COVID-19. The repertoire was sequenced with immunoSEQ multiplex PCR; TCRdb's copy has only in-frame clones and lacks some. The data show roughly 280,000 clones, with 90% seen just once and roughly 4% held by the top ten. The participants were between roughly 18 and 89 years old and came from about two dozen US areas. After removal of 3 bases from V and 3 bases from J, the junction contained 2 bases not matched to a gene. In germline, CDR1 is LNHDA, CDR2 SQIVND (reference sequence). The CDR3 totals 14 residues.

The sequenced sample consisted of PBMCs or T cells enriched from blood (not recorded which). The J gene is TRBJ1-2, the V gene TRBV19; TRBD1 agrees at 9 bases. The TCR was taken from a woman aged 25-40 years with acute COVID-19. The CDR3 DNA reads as TGTGCCAGTAGTATCACAGGGGGCTACTATGGCTACACCTTC. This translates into CASSITGGYYGYTF.